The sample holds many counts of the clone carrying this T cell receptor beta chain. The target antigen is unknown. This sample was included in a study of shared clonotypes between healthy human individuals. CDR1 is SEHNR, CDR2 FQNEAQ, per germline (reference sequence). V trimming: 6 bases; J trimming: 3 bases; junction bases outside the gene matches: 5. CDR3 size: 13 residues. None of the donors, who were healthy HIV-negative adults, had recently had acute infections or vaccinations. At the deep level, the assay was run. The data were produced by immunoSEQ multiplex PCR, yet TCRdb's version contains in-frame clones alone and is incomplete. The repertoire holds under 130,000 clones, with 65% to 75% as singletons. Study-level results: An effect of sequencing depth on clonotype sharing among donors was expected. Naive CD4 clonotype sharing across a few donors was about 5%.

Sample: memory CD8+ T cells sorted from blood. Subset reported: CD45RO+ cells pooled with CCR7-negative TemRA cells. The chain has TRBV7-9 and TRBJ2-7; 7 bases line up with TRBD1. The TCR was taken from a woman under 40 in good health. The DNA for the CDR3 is TGTGCCAGCAGAAGGGACAGCGACTACGAGCAGTACTTC. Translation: CASRRDSDYEQYF.